The clone carrying this T cell receptor beta chain was detected many times. Its antigen remains unknown. The read ends 3 residues before the CDR3 terminus; that terminus is restored from the germline J gene. Caucasian heritage predominated among both patients and controls. Donors gave about 5 to 8 ml heparinized peripheral whole blood. This sample is part of a study of T cell clonality in common variable immunodeficiency. The length of the CDR3 is 14 residues. CDR1 is DFQATT, CDR2 SNEGSKA, per germline (reference sequence). V dropped 5 bases and J dropped 6; count of bases not matched to a gene: 9. Study-level findings and limits: Reportedly, TCR beta sequences from common variable immunodeficiency showed fewer deletions and N-nucleotide insertions. Fewer TCRbeta clones were shared among CVID subjects than controls.

This table comes from immunoSEQ multiplex PCR, and its TCRdb copy is limited to in-frame clones, with some not included. Observed are some 53,000 clones, no singletons, with the top ten taking 3.4%. Input material: peripheral blood mononuclear cells. The receptor was derived from a person aged 18-69 years in good health. The rearrangement uses TRBV20-1 and TRBJ2-3, with 9 bases lining up with TRBD2. The CDR3 loop reads CSAGGGSGSDTQYF. Partial CDR3 DNA: TGCAGTGCTGGAGGGGGTAGCGGGAGTGATACG.